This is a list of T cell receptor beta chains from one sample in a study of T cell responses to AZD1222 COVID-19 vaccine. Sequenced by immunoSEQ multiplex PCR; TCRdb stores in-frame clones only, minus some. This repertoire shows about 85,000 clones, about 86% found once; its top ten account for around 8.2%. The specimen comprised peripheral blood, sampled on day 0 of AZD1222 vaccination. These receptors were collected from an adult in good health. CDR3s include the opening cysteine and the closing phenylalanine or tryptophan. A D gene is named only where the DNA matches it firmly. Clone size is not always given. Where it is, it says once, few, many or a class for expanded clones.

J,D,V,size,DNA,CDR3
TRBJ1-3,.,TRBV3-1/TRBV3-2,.,TGTGCCAGCAGCCAAGCTGGAAACACCATATATTTT,CASSQAGNTIYF
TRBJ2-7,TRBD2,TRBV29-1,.,TGCAGCGTAGGTGGGGCTAGCGGGGACGAGCAGTACTTC,CSVGGASGDEQYF
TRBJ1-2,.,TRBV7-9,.,TGTGCCAGCAGCTTAGTGCAGACTAACTATGGCTACACCTTC,CASSLVQTNYGYTF
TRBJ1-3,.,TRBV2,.,TGTGCCAGCAGCGAAGGGACAACCTCTGGAAACACCATATATTTT,CASSEGTTSGNTIYF
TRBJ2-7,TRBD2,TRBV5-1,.,TGCGCCAGCAGCTTGTACCGCCTAGCGGGAGGCAACGAGCAGTACTTC,CASSLYRLAGGNEQYF
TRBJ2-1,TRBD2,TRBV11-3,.,TGTGCCAGCAGCCCACAGGGAGGTAGCGGGAGAATTAATGAGCAGTTCTTC,CASSPQGGSGRINEQFF
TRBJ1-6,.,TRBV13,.,TGTGCCAGCAGCTTCTCAGGGGCCGCGGGTTGGGGCTCCTATAATTCACCCCTCCACTTT,CASSFSGAAGWGSYNSPLHF
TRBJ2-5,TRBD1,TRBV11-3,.,TGTGCCAGCAGCGACAGGGTTTTAGGAGAGACCCAGTACTTC,CASSDRVLGETQYF
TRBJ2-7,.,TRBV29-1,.,TGCAGCGTTAAGGAATTGGAGCAGTACTTC,CSVKELEQYF
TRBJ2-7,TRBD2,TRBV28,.,TGTGCCAGCAGATTACTAGCGGGAGATTTCTACGAGCAGTACTTC,CASRLLAGDFYEQYF
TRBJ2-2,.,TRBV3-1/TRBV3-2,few,TGTGCCAGCAGCCACTTATGGACCGGGACCCAATACACCGGGGAGCTGTTTTTT,CASSHLWTGTQYTGELFF
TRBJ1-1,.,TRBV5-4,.,TGTGCCAGCAGCCCCCCGGACAGAGAAGCTTTCTTT,CASSPPDREAFF
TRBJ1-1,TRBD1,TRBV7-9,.,TGTGCCAGCAGCTTCCAGGGGGCCTTGAACACTGAAGCTTTCTTT,CASSFQGALNTEAFF
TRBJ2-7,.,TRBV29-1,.,TGCAGCGTTGACGGGGGGCCGGGTCACGAGCAGTACTTC,CSVDGGPGHEQYF
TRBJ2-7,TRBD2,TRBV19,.,TGTGCCAGTAGTATTGGAGCGGGAGGGTACGAGCAGTACTTC,CASSIGAGGYEQYF
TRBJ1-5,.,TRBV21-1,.,TGTGCCAGCGATGGCAGGGGGGGACAGCCCCAGCATTTT,CASDGRGGQPQHF
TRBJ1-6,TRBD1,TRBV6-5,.,TGTGCCAGCAGTTACCTCGGGACAGGGCTTTCACCCCTCCACTTT,CASSYLGTGLSPLHF
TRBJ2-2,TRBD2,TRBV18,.,TGTGCCAGCTCACCACCCGGCGGGAGAGGTACCGGGGAGCTGTTTTTT,CASSPPGGRGTGELFF
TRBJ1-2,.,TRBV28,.,TGTGCCAGCAGTTGGGCGCGAAAGGATGGCTACACCTTC,CASSWARKDGYTF
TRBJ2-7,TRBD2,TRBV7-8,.,TGTGCCAGCAGCCTCGGGGTAGCGGGAGGGTCCTACGAGCAGTACTTC,CASSLGVAGGSYEQYF
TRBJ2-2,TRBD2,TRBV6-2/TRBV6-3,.,TGTGCCAGCAGTCCGATCGGGGGGGCCGGGGAGCTGTTTTTT,CASSPIGGAGELFF
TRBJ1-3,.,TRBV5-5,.,TGTGCCAGCCCTAAGGCGATCTCTGGAAACACCATATATTTT,CASPKAISGNTIYF
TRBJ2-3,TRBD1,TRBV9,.,TGTGCCAGCAGCGCGGGACAGGGACCAGATACGCAGTATTTT,CASSAGQGPDTQYF
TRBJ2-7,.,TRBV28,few,TGTGCCAGCAGTTATACCTACGAGCAGTACTTC,CASSYTYEQYF
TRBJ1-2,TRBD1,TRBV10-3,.,TGTGCCATCAGTGAGGGGACAGGGGCCATCTATGGCTACACCTTC,CAISEGTGAIYGYTF
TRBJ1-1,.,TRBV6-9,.,TGTGCCACCCTTAGGGGAAGGGGCCCAGAGAACACTGAAGCTTTCTTT,CATLRGRGPENTEAFF
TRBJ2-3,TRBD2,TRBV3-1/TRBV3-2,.,TGTGCCAGCAGGGGTATAGCGGGAGGGGGGGCAGATACGCAGTATTTT,CASRGIAGGGADTQYF
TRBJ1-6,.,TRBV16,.,TGTGCCAGCAGCCAATCAGGGACCTATAATTCACCCCTCCACTTT,CASSQSGTYNSPLHF
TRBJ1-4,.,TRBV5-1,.,TGCGCCAGCAGCTTGGTAGCCGGGGCCACTAATGAAAAACTGTTTTTT,CASSLVAGATNEKLFF
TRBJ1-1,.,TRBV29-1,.,TGCAGCGCAGGACAGCCTCATTTCACTGAAGCTTTCTTT,CSAGQPHFTEAFF
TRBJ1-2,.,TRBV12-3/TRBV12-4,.,TGTGCCAGCAGGCCGGACAGAGCAATTGGCTACACCTTC,CASRPDRAIGYTF
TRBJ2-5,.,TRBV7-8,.,TGTGCCAGCAGCTCAGGACAGACCCCCGAGACCCAGTACTTC,CASSSGQTPETQYF
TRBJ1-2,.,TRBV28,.,TGTGCCAGCAGTCCTACAGCCGGGACACGCTATGGCTACACCTTC,CASSPTAGTRYGYTF
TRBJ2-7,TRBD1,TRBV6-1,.,TGTGCCAGCAGTGATCCCTCAGGGGGCGCATCTTACGAGCAGTACTTC,CASSDPSGGASYEQYF
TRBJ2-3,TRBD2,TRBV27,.,TGTGCCAGCAGTTGGCTAGCGGGAAGCACAGATACGCAGTATTTT,CASSWLAGSTDTQYF
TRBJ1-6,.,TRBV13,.,TGTGCCAGCAGCTTAAGAGGGTGGGGTTCACCCCTCCACTTT,CASSLRGWGSPLHF
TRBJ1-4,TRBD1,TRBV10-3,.,TGTGCCATCGCACAGGGGGCAGGTAATGAAAAACTGTTTTTT,CAIAQGAGNEKLFF
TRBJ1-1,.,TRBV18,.,TGTGCCAGCTCACCAACGGGGAGTAACACTGAAGCTTTCTTT,CASSPTGSNTEAFF
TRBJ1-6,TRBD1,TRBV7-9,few,TGTGCCAGCAGCCAGCCTCCGGGACAGGGGAAGGATTCACCCCTCCACTTT,CASSQPPGQGKDSPLHF
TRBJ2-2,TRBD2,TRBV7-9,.,TGTGCCAGCAGCTTTCTAGCGGGAGCTGGGGAGCTGTTTTTT,CASSFLAGAGELFF
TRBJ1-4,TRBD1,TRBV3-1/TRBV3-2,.,TGTGCCAGCAGCCAAGAGTCCGGGACAGTGAATGAAAAACTGTTTTTT,CASSQESGTVNEKLFF
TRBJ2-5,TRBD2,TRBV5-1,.,TGCGCCAGCAGCTTGGTGGCTAGCGGCCAAGAGACCCAGTACTTC,CASSLVASGQETQYF
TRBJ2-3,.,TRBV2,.,TGTGCCAGCAGTGATAGGTCAGGCAGGACTAGCACAGATACGCAGTATTTT,CASSDRSGRTSTDTQYF
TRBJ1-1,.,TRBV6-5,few,TGTGCCAGCAGTTATTATTCAGGGGCAGGCACTGAAGCTTTCTTT,CASSYYSGAGTEAFF
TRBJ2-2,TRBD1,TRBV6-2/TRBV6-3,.,TGTGCCAGCAGCGAGAACAGGGGCACCGGGGAGCTGTTTTTT,CASSENRGTGELFF
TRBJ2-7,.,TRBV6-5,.,TGTGCCAGCAGTTACGACCCGGACTACGAGCAGTACTTC,CASSYDPDYEQYF
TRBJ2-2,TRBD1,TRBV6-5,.,TGTGCCAGCGGCTCGACAGGGGGTAACACCGGGGAGCTGTTTTTT,CASGSTGGNTGELFF
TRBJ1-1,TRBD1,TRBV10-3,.,TGTGCCATCAGTGGTCAGGACAGGGAGAACACTGAAGCTTTCTTT,CAISGQDRENTEAFF
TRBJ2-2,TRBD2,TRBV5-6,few,TGTGCCAGCAGCTTGGCCGGGGCGGGGGCCGGGGAGCTGTTTTTT,CASSLAGAGAGELFF